The clone carrying this TCR beta chain was observed a few times. The data were produced by immunoSEQ multiplex PCR, yet TCRdb's version contains in-frame clones alone and is incomplete. The table shows a few hundred thousand clones, with 89% occurring only once. CDR1 is SGHVS, CDR2 FNYEAQ, per germline. V was clipped by 5 bases and J by 7 bases; unmatched bases: 7. CDR3 length: 14 residues. This sample was taken from a study of blood T cell repertoires in COVID-19. This receptor was taken from a woman in her forties who had recovered from COVID-19. The gene calls are TRBV7-6 and TRBJ2-1, with 8 bases lining up with TRBD2. What was sequenced was PBMCs or T cells enriched from blood (not recorded which). CDR3 DNA sequence: TGTGCCAGCAGCCCAGCGGGAGTGAGGAATGAGCAGTTCTTC. Translated, it gives CASSPAGVRNEQFF.